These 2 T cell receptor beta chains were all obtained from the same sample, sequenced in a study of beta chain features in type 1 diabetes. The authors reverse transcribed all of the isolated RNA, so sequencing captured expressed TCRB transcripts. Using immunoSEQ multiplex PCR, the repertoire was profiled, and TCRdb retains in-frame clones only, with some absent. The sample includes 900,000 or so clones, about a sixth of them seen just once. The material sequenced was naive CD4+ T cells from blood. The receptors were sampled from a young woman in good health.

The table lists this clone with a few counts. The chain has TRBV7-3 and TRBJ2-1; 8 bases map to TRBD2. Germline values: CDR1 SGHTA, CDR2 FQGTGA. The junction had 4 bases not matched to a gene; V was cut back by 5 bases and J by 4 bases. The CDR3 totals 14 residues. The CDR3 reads CASSPAGAYNEQFF. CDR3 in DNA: TGTGCCAGCAGCCCAGCGGGAGCATACAATGAGCAGTTCTTC.

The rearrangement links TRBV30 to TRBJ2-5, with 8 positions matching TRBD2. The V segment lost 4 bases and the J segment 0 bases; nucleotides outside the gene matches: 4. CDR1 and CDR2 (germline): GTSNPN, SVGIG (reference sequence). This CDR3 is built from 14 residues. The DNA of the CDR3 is TGTGCCTGGAAGTCGGGGGGGTACCAAGAGACCCAGTACTTC. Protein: CAWKSGGYQETQYF. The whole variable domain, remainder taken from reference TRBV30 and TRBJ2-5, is SQTIHQWPATLVQPVGSPLSLECTVEGTSNPNLYWYRQAAGRGLQLLFYSVGIGQISSEVPQNLSASRPQDRQFILSSKKLLLSDSGFYLCAWKSGGYQETQYFGPGTRLLVL.